Presented here are 19 T cell receptor beta chains from one specimen sequenced in a study of blood T cell repertoires in COVID-19. Using immunoSEQ multiplex PCR, the repertoire was profiled, and TCRdb retains in-frame clones only, with some absent. The table shows approximately 24,000 clones, with roughly 91% occurring only once. Sequencing input: peripheral blood. Source of these receptors: a man aged 45-65 years with active COVID-19.

This clone has a single count. V and J are TRBV19 and TRBJ2-1; tentatively, D is TRBD2 (7 bases). Trimming took off 1 base at V and 5 bases at J, with 15 bases between the two ends. Looked up from germline, CDR1 is LNHDA and CDR2 is SQIVND (reference sequence). This CDR3 has 16 amino acids. The CDR3 is CASSIVGGRRNNEQFF. The DNA of the CDR3 is TGTGCCAGTAGTATAGTGGGGGGGCGAAGGAACAATGAGCAGTTCTTC.

The V call is TRBV5-1, the J call TRBJ2-3; 11 nucleotides agree with TRBD2. J gave up 6 bases and V 3 bases, and 15 bases lay outside the gene matches. This CDR3 contains 18 residues. CDR1 and CDR2 (germline): SGHRS, YFSETQ. CDR3 DNA: TGCGCCAGCAGCTACGAAATTCTAGCGGGGGGCAAGCGGGATACGCAGTATTTT. Translated: CASSYEILAGGKRDTQYF.

This chain joins TRBV28 and TRBJ2-1, with D perhaps matching TRBD1 (6 bases). Germline loops: CDR1 MDHEN, CDR2 SYDVKM. Deletions cut 5 bases from V and 8 bases from J, with 28 bases between. The CDR3 runs 18 residues. CDR3: CASSPRLTDSLFGDEQFF. The CDR3 nucleotides are TGTGCCAGCAGTCCCCGTTTAACGGACAGCCTATTTGGGGATGAGCAGTTCTTC.

The chain joins TRBV7-9 to TRBJ2-1; 10 positions match TRBD2. From germline, CDR1 is SEHNR and CDR2 FQNEAQ (reference sequence). V lost 2 bases to trimming and J lost 5 bases; unmatched junction nucleotides: 6. The CDR3 runs to 16 residues. CDR3 loop: CASSLSAGGPHNEQFF. CDR3 bases: TGTGCCAGCAGCTTATCAGCGGGAGGGCCACACAATGAGCAGTTCTTC.

This chain connects TRBV19 to TRBJ2-1; D is perhaps TRBD2 (5 bases). The CDR3 totals 15 residues. Deletions cut 3 bases from V and 12 bases from J, with 21 bases between. Germline V gene sequence: CDR1 LNHDA, CDR2 SQIVND (reference sequence). CDR3 sequence (DNA): TGTGCCAGTAGTATTGCGGACTCACACCGTTCGGGGCAGTTCTTC. It is translated as CASSIADSHRSGQFF.

The gene calls are TRBV6-1 and TRBJ2-5, with D tentatively TRBD1 (6 bases). V lost 3 bases, J lost 2 bases, and 13 bases lay in between. The CDR3 is 15 residues long. Germline loops: CDR1 MNHNS, CDR2 SASEGT. In nucleotides, the CDR3 is TGTGCCAGCAGTGATCGAGGACAGATGCAAGAGACCCAGTACTTC. Its translation: CASSDRGQMQETQYF.

The chain joins TRBV5-1 to TRBJ1-6, with a tentative D call TRBD1 (5 bases). Between the trimmed V and J ends, which lost 0 bases and 9 bases, there was a span of 16 bases. The germline CDR1 and CDR2 sequences are SGHRS and YFSETQ. This CDR3 region has 16 residues. In nucleotides, the CDR3 is TGCGCCAGCAGCTTGGCCCCAGTGGGGGGGGGTTCACCCCTCCACTTT. Translated: CASSLAPVGGGSPLHF.

The CDR3 sequence: CATSDPDRITGELFF. The CDR3, as DNA: TGTGCCACCAGTGATCCGGACAGGATCACCGGGGAGCTGTTTTTT. V gene TRBV24-1 combines with J gene TRBJ2-2, with 7 bases identical to TRBD1. Trimming took 3 bases from V and 4 from J; bases not matched to a gene: 4. This CDR3 is 15 amino acids long. Germline V gene sequence: CDR1 KGHDR, CDR2 SFDVKD.

This chain joins TRBV7-8 and TRBJ2-2; D not resolved. Germline CDR1 and CDR2: SGHVS and FQNEAQ. V was trimmed by 1 base and J by 5 bases, leaving 14 bases between them. The CDR3 has 16 amino acids. The CDR3 coding sequence is TGTGCCAGCAGCTTAGTACAACCTAGTAAGACCGGGGAGCTGTTTTTT. Its protein product is CASSLVQPSKTGELFF.

The chain recombines TRBV27 with TRBJ1-2; 9 nucleotides agree with TRBD1. The CDR3 loop spans 14 amino acids. Trimming at V came to 4 bases and at J to 5 bases, leaving 5 bases not matched to a gene. The V gene's germline CDR1 is MNHEY and CDR2 SMNVEV (reference sequence). The CDR3 reads CASSYRGLWYGYTF. The DNA for the CDR3 is TGTGCCAGCAGTTACAGGGGGCTCTGGTATGGCTACACCTTC.

The chain joins TRBV29-1 to TRBJ2-7, with TRBD2 matching 12 bases. The CDR3 extends over 16 amino acids. The V segment lost 4 bases and the J segment 0 bases; nucleotides outside the gene matches: 7. The germline CDR1 and CDR2 sequences are SQVTM and ANQGSEA. CDR3 in DNA: TGCAGCGTTGGAACTAGCGGGAGGCCCAGCTCCTACGAGCAGTACGTC. Protein product: CSVGTSGRPSSYEQYV.

The J gene is TRBJ1-2, the V gene TRBV6-1; D is perhaps TRBD1 (5 bases). Germline CDR1 is MNHNS and CDR2 is SASEGT. V lost 0 bases and J lost 4, with 9 bases in between. The CDR3 is 14 amino acids. CDR3 coding DNA: TGTGCCAGCAGTGAAGCAGCCGGGGGCTATGGCTACACCTTC. It is translated as CASSEAAGGYGYTF.

The genes are TRBV19 and TRBJ1-1, with D perhaps matching TRBD1 (6 bases). Germline values: CDR1 LNHDA, CDR2 SQIVND (reference sequence). The CDR3 contains 14 residues. V gave up 7 bases and J gave up 5 bases, with 17 bases separating them. The DNA for the CDR3 is TGTGCCAGTAAGGAGGCAGGGGAGGGGACTGAAGCTTTCTTT. Its protein product is CASKEAGEGTEAFF.

The chain uses TRBV19 and TRBJ1-5; perhaps TRBD1 as D (6 bases). Per the germline V gene, CDR1 is LNHDA and CDR2 is SQIVND (reference sequence). V gave up 3 bases and J gave up 7 bases, with 13 bases separating them. This CDR3 spans 14 amino acids. The CDR3 protein is CASSIGQRGQPQHF. The CDR3 DNA sequence: TGTGCCAGTAGTATTGGACAGAGGGGGCAGCCCCAGCATTTT.

This clone was seen only once. This rearrangement joins TRBV19 to TRBJ2-1; 8 bases agree with TRBD2. The V gene end was trimmed by 4 bases and the J gene end by 5 bases; junction bases not matched to a gene: 10. Germline loops: CDR1 LNHDA, CDR2 SQIVND (reference sequence). CDR3 size: 16 residues. The chain's CDR3 is CASSTLGDGRDNEQFF. In nucleotides, the CDR3 is TGTGCCAGTAGTACCTTGGGGGACGGGAGGGACAATGAGCAGTTCTTC. The whole variable domain, filled in from reference TRBV19 and TRBJ2-1, reads DGGITQSPKYLFRKEGQNVTLSCEQNLNHDAMYWYRQDPGQGLRLIYYSQIVNDFQKGDIAEGYSVSREKKESFPLTVTSAQKNPTAFYLCASSTLGDGRDNEQFFGPGTRLTVL.

This chain joins TRBV7-8 and TRBJ1-6; D perhaps matches TRBD1 (6 bases). Trimming removed 1 base at V and 5 bases at J, with 12 bases between. The CDR3 consists of 16 residues. Germline V gene lookup returns CDR1 SGHVS and CDR2 FQNEAQ. The CDR3 here is CASSLGGGYNNSPLHF. CDR3 DNA: TGTGCCAGCAGCTTAGGGGGGGGCTACAATAATTCACCCCTCCACTTT.

The chain joins TRBV11-2 to TRBJ1-1, with D possibly TRBD1 on 5 matching bases. CDR3 size: 15 residues. The V end lost 5 bases, the J end lost 3 bases, and 16 bases lay between the germline ends. Per germline, CDR1 SGHAT and CDR2 FQNNGV. CDR3 region: CASSDPRAMDTEAFF. Written as DNA, the CDR3 is TGTGCCAGCAGCGACCCCAGGGCCATGGACACTGAAGCTTTCTTT.

The rearrangement joins TRBV6-5 to TRBJ2-7, with D possibly being TRBD2 (6 bases). The CDR3 is 14 residues long. Germline V gives CDR1 MNHEY, CDR2 SVGAGI. The V end was cut by 1 base, the J end by 3 bases, with 10 bases between. In DNA form, the CDR3 reads TGTGCCAGCAGTTACTTGGCGGGGCACTACGAGCAGTACGTC. This gives the protein CASSYLAGHYEQYV.

The chain combines TRBV19 with TRBJ2-3; no clear D. The length of the CDR3 is 13 residues. CDR1 is LNHDA, CDR2 SQIVND, per germline (reference sequence). V was trimmed by 8 bases and J by 0 bases, leaving 9 bases between them. CDR3 nucleotides: TGTGCCAGTCAAAGCGCTAGCACAGATACGCAGTATTTT. Protein product: CASQSASTDTQYF.